One sample yielded the 3 T cell receptor beta chains listed below, sequenced in a study of T cell clonality in common variable immunodeficiency. TCRdb's table, derived via immunoSEQ multiplex PCR, lists solely in-frame clones and lacks some. Recorded here are about 52,000 clones, none singletons. The sequencing sample was made of peripheral blood mononuclear cells. The source of these receptors is a person aged 18 to 69 in good health.

There are many counts of this clone. The CDR3 extends 3 residues past the end of the read, so its final part is completed from the germline J gene. This chain uses TRBV19 with TRBJ1-1; a possible D gene is TRBD1 (5 bases). The germline V gene has CDR1 LNHDA and CDR2 SQIVND (reference sequence). This CDR3 comprises 14 residues. V was pared by 5 bases and J by 0 bases, with 10 bases between. CDR3 protein: CASSSRGLNTEAFF. The CDR3 bases that were read are TGTGCCAGTAGTTCAAGGGGCCTGAACACTGAA.

The sample holds many counts of this clone. The read halts 3 residues ahead of the CDR3 end, with the missing end drawn from the germline J gene. V gene TRBV19 combines with J gene TRBJ1-1; the D is unclear. The CDR3 has 12 amino acids. V was clipped by 6 bases and J by 7 bases, with 12 bases between them. Germline CDR1 LNHDA, CDR2 SQIVND (reference sequence). The CDR3 sequence is CASRQQPNEAFF. The covered CDR3 bases are TGTGCCAGTAGACAACAGCCGAATGAA.

This clone was detected ten times or more. The CDR3 end lies 3 residues beyond the end of the read and is filled in from the germline J gene. The rearrangement links TRBV30 to TRBJ2-7; 7 nucleotides align to TRBD1. Trimming took 6 bases from V and 3 from J; bases not matched to a gene: 11. This CDR3 is 14 amino acids long. Germline V lookup: CDR1 GTSNPN, CDR2 SVGIG (reference sequence). The covered CDR3 bases are TGTGCCTGTCGAGGGACAGCGAGTAACTACGAG. Its translation is CACRGTASNYE. Given in full, the CDR3 is CACRGTASNYEQYF.